Listed below are T cell receptor beta chains from one sample, sequenced in a study of blood T cell repertoires in COVID-19. TCRdb's copy holds only in-frame clones and misses some; the assay was immunoSEQ multiplex PCR. The data show under 150,000 clones, 85% seen once. The sample consisted of peripheral blood. These receptors were obtained from a man aged 40-49 years with acute or convalescent COVID-19. Each CDR3 is given with its conserved first and last residue. The D gene is left open where the match is weak.

DNA | CDR3 | J | D | V
TGTGCCAGCAGTGAAGTCCGGGACATTTACGAGCAGTACTTC | CASSEVRDIYEQYF | TRBJ2-7 | . | TRBV2
TGTGCCAGCAGCCAATTCGGCACTAGCGTGGGGCAAGAGACCCAGTACTTC | CASSQFGTSVGQETQYF | TRBJ2-5 | TRBD2 | TRBV14
TGTGCCAGCAGCGGAGGCACAGGGGGCAATGAGCAGTTCTTC | CASSGGTGGNEQFF | TRBJ2-1 | TRBD1 | TRBV11-2
TGTGCCAGCAGAATTAGCTCCTACAATGAGCAGTTCTTC | CASRISSYNEQFF | TRBJ2-1 | . | TRBV25-1
TGTGCCAGCAGCTTAGTCTTGGGGCTAGCGTCGAACAATGAGCAGTTCTTC | CASSLVLGLASNNEQFF | TRBJ2-1 | . | TRBV7-2
TGTGCCAGCAGTCGCCAGGGGACCCAGTACTTC | CASSRQGTQYF | TRBJ2-5 | . | TRBV2
TGTGCCAGCAGCTTGGGTCTAGCGGGGGGAACACATCAAGAGACCCAGTACTTC | CASSLGLAGGTHQETQYF | TRBJ2-5 | TRBD2 | TRBV7-2
TGTGCCACCAGCAGGGGGACAGAGCCTCACGTTGGCTACACCTTC | CATSRGTEPHVGYTF | TRBJ1-2 | TRBD1 | TRBV15
TGTGCCAGCAGTGAGAGGGGACTAAGCTCCTACAATGAGCAGTTCTTC | CASSERGLSSYNEQFF | TRBJ2-1 | TRBD2 | TRBV2
TGTGCCAGCAGCTTGGGGCGACTGATCTATAATTCACCCCTCCACTTT | CASSLGRLIYNSPLHF | TRBJ1-6 | . | TRBV5-6
TGTGCCAGCAGCCCCAGACAGCCCCAGACTAGCACAGATACGCAGTATTTT | CASSPRQPQTSTDTQYF | TRBJ2-3 | . | TRBV3-1/TRBV3-2
TGTGCCTGGGGGACTAGCGGGGGGGCCTCCTACGAGCAGTACTTC | CAWGTSGGASYEQYF | TRBJ2-7 | TRBD2 | TRBV30
TGCGCCAGCAGCCAAGGATTGTTTAGGACTGGGAGAACTGAAGCTTTCTTT | CASSQGLFRTGRTEAFF | TRBJ1-1 | . | TRBV4-1